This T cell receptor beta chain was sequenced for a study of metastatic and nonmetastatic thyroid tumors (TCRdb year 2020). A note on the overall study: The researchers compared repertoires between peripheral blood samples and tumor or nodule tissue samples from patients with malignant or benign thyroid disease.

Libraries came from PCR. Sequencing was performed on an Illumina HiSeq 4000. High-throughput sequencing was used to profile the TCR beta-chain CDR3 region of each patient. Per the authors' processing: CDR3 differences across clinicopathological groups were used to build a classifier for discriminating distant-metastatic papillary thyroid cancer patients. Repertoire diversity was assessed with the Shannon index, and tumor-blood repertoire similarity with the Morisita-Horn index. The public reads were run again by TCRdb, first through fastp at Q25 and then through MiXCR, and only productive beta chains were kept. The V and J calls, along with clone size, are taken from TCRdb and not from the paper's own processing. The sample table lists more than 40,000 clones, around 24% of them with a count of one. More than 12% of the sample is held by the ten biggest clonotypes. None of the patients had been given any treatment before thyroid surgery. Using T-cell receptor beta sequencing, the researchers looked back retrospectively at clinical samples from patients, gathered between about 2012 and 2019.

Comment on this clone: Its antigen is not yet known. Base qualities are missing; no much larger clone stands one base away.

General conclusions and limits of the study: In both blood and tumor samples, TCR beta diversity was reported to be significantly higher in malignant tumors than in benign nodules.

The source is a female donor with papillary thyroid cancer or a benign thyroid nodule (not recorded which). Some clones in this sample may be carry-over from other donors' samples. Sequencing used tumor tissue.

The CDR3 protein: CASSRTSGLFSYEQYF. The nucleotide sequence is TGCGCCAGCAGTAGGACTAGCGGGCTCTTCTCCTACGAGCAGTACTTC. The rearranged chain carries TRBV5-1 and TRBJ2-7, with TRBD2 matching 11 junction bases. CDR1 and CDR2 (SGHRS, YFSETQ) derive from the germline V gene. Including the terminal cysteine and phenylalanine, the CDR3 comprises 16 residues. Kept here is only the CDR3 DNA, which spans 48 bases and is read in frame from base 1. Unmatched junction bases come to 7, with V trimmed by 5 bases and J by 0 bases.